The 28 T cell receptor beta chains presented below share a single source sample, sequenced in a study of shared clonotypes between healthy human individuals. Method: immunoSEQ multiplex PCR; TCRdb's copy keeps in-frame clones and lacks some. The table lists fewer than 3 million clones, 80% to 95% of them singletons, with around 0.4% in the top ten. Sequenced: naive CD4+ T cells from PBMCs. Subset of the sample: CD45RA+ positively selected. The receptors stem from a man younger than 30 in good health. Some clones in this sample may be carry-over from other donors' samples.

This clone occurred a few times. The chain combines TRBV30 with TRBJ1-1; D unclear. The germline V and J ends were trimmed by 8 bases and 3 bases, with 10 bases remaining between them. Per germline, CDR1 GTSNPN and CDR2 SVGIG (reference sequence). The CDR3 runs 11 residues. CDR3 nucleotide sequence: TGTGCCCTAGGGCAGGACACTGAAGCTTTCTTT. This gives the protein CALGQDTEAFF.

The gene calls are TRBV4-2 and TRBJ2-3; 7 bases line up with TRBD2. V shed 4 bases, J shed 8 bases, and the junction held 15 bases outside the gene matches. Germline loops: CDR1 LGHNA, CDR2 YNFKEQ. The length of the CDR3 is 16 residues. The CDR3 reads CASSPGLVGDGGTQYF. CDR3 nucleotides: TGTGCCAGCAGCCCAGGACTAGTAGGAGATGGGGGTACGCAGTATTTT.

This clone was seen a single time. The rearrangement joins TRBV14 to TRBJ2-2; D is unresolved. From germline, CDR1 is SGHDN and CDR2 FVKESK. V shed 4 bases and J shed 0 bases, with 9 bases lying between them. The CDR3 extends over 15 amino acids. The CDR3 spells CASSLAAANTGELFF. CDR3 nucleotide sequence: TGTGCCAGCAGCCTGGCGGCAGCGAACACCGGGGAGCTGTTTTTT.

CDR3 DNA sequence: TGTGCCAGCTCACCAACTGGGGTGGGAGATGGTGGCTACACCTTC. This translates into CASSPTGVGDGGYTF. This chain joins TRBV18 and TRBJ1-2, with D unclear. CDR1 is KGHSH, CDR2 LQKENI, per germline. V dropped 2 bases and J dropped 7 bases, with 17 bases sitting between them. The length of the CDR3 is 15 residues.

The CDR3 nucleotides are TGCGCCAGCAGCCCGCCGGGACTAGCGGGTTTCGATGAGCAGTTCTTC. Its translation is CASSPPGLAGFDEQFF. The chain recombines TRBV5-1 with TRBJ2-1, with TRBD2 identical over 12 bases. The CDR3 length is 16 residues. Germline V gives CDR1 SGHRS, CDR2 YFSETQ. With 4 bases clipped from V and 8 bases from J, the junction kept 10 bases outside the gene matches.

The V call is TRBV28, the J call TRBJ1-4; D is possibly TRBD1 (5 bases). From germline, CDR1 is MDHEN and CDR2 SYDVKM. The germline V and J ends were trimmed by 5 bases and 8 bases, with 18 bases remaining between them. The CDR3 extends over 15 amino acids. This chain's CDR3 is CASSSRPGHQEKLFF. In DNA, the CDR3 is TGTGCCAGCAGTAGCCGCCCCGGACACCAAGAAAAACTGTTTTTT.

This clone was recorded once. The same CDR3 also results from other DNA sequences found in this sample. The gene calls are TRBV6-1 and TRBJ1-1; no firm D call. V was trimmed by 3 bases and J by 2 bases, leaving 7 bases between them. The CDR3 length is 13 residues. Germline V CDR1 and CDR2: MNHNS, SASEGT. The CDR3 spells CASSDRVNTEAFF. CDR3 in DNA: TGTGCCAGCAGTGATCGAGTAAACACTGAAGCTTTCTTT.

The J gene is TRBJ2-3, the V gene TRBV7-2, with a possible D match to TRBD1 (6 bases). CDR1 and CDR2 (germline): SGHTA, FQGNSA. The CDR3 totals 17 residues. Trimming left V 5 bases short and J 4 bases short, with 22 bases between. The DNA of the CDR3 is TGTGCCAGCAGCCTACAGGGTACGCAAGGGGCCCCAGATACGCAGTATTTT. Its translation: CASSLQGTQGAPDTQYF.

The chain couples TRBV4-1 to TRBJ2-3; 8 bases match TRBD1. This CDR3 spans 18 amino acids. The V gene end was trimmed by 0 bases and the J gene end by 2 bases; junction bases not matched to a gene: 10. Looked up from germline, CDR1 is MGHRA and CDR2 is YSYEKL. In DNA form, the CDR3 reads TGCGCCAGCAGCCAAGAATGGGGCCAGGGGGCTCCCACAGATACGCAGTATTTT. Protein sequence: CASSQEWGQGAPTDTQYF.

The chain has TRBV6-1 and TRBJ2-6; possible D gene TRBD1, 5 bases. V lost 2 bases and J lost 0, with 11 bases in between. The CDR3 covers 17 residues. Germline V gives CDR1 MNHNS, CDR2 SASEGT. The CDR3 DNA reads as TGTGCCAGCAGTGAAAGGGGCGCCCCCTCTGGGGCCAACGTCCTGACTTTC. Translation gives CASSERGAPSGANVLTF.

This clone occurred once. V gene TRBV11-2 combines with J gene TRBJ2-7; the D gene is possibly TRBD2 (6 bases). CDR3 size: 14 residues. The V end lost 5 bases, the J end lost 1 base, and 12 bases lay between the germline ends. Germline V gene sequence: CDR1 SGHAT, CDR2 FQNNGV. This chain's CDR3 is CASSLLRGSYEQYF. The CDR3 DNA sequence: TGTGCCAGCAGCCTCCTCCGGGGGTCCTACGAGCAGTACTTC.

This sequence joins TRBV25-1 and TRBJ2-5, with unresolved D. CDR1 and CDR2 (germline): MGHDK, SYGVNS. This CDR3 contains 15 residues. V gave up 2 bases and J gave up 3 bases, with 13 bases separating them. The CDR3 loop reads CASSETGRLKETQYF. The CDR3 DNA sequence: TGTGCCAGCAGTGAAACGGGCAGATTAAAAGAGACCCAGTACTTC.

The chain uses TRBV11-2 and TRBJ1-1; D is possibly TRBD1 (5 bases). Germline V lookup: CDR1 SGHAT, CDR2 FQNNGV. This CDR3 has 15 amino acids. The ends were cut back, 5 bases at V and 1 base at J, with 14 bases in the middle. CDR3 DNA: TGTGCCAGCAGCCCCGTGAGTAGGGGGAACACTGAAGCTTTCTTT. It codes for CASSPVSRGNTEAFF.

This chain connects TRBV5-1 to TRBJ1-1; D may be TRBD1 (6 bases). The V gene lost 7 bases and the J gene lost 2 bases, with 15 bases spanning the gap. The CDR3 has 14 residues. CDR1 is SGHRS and CDR2 is YFSETQ in the germline V gene. CDR3 sequence reads: CASFDGTINTEAFF. In nucleotides, the CDR3 is TGCGCCAGCTTCGATGGGACAATCAACACTGAAGCTTTCTTT.

The CDR3 region has the DNA TGTGCCAGCAGCTTAGGAGGCGGGGGGAGCTCCTACAATGAGCAGTTCTTC. Protein sequence: CASSLGGGGSSYNEQFF. The chain carries TRBV7-9 and TRBJ2-1; 8 nucleotides align to TRBD2. With V trimmed by 1 base and J by 0 bases, 5 bases remained unmatched. The CDR3 runs 17 residues. Germline CDR1 reads SEHNR; CDR2 reads FQNEAQ (reference sequence).

This chain links TRBV28 with TRBJ1-1, with D possibly TRBD1 on 5 matching bases. Trimming cost V 6 bases and J 5 bases, with 16 bases left between them. The length of the CDR3 is 14 residues. The V gene's germline CDR1 is MDHEN and CDR2 SYDVKM. The CDR3 coding sequence is TGTGCCAGCAGGCTGTCGGGGCCGGGAACTGAAGCTTTCTTT. Its translation: CASRLSGPGTEAFF.

This chain uses TRBV7-6 with TRBJ2-1; tentatively, D is TRBD2 (5 bases). Between the trimmed V and J ends, which lost 1 base and 0 bases, there was a span of 10 bases. Per germline, CDR1 SGHVS and CDR2 FNYEAQ. The CDR3 is made up of 16 amino acids. CDR3 DNA sequence: TGTGCCAGCAGCTTAGATCTGGCGGGCTCCTACAATGAGCAGTTCTTC. Translated, it gives CASSLDLAGSYNEQFF.

The J gene is TRBJ2-7, the V gene TRBV4-1; D tentatively reads TRBD1 or TRBD2 (5 bases each). The CDR3 covers 15 residues. Trimming took 3 bases from V and 4 from J, leaving 16 bases between them. Germline V CDR1 and CDR2: MGHRA, YSYEKL. In nucleotides, the CDR3 is TGCGCCAGCAGCCAGCCCCTCCAGGGAGCATACGAGCAGTACTTC. Residues: CASSQPLQGAYEQYF.

The table lists this clone with a count of one. The J gene is TRBJ1-1, the V gene TRBV7-9; D unresolved. Trimming stripped 5 bases from V and 8 bases from J, with 12 bases between. This CDR3 contains 12 residues. Germline V gene lookup returns CDR1 SEHNR and CDR2 FQNEAQ (reference sequence). The CDR3 bases are TGTGCCAGCAGCAACGCAGGTCCCGAAGCTTTCTTT. Translation: CASSNAGPEAFF. The complete variable domain, with remaining parts taken from reference TRBV7-9 and TRBJ1-1, reads DTGVSQNPRHKITKRGQNVTFRCDPISEHNRLYWYRQTLGQGPEFLTYFQNEAQLEKSRLLSDRFSAERPKGSFSTLEIQRTEQGDSAMYLCASSNAGPEAFFGQGTRLTVV.

As concerns this clone: In the same sample, other DNA sequences code for this CDR3. The rearrangement uses TRBV5-1 and TRBJ1-1, with unresolved D. This CDR3 has 14 amino acids. V lost 0 bases and J 1 base, leaving 7 bases between the germline ends. Germline V gives CDR1 SGHRS, CDR2 YFSETQ. The CDR3 sequence: CASSLVTSNTEAFF. The CDR3 nucleotides read TGCGCCAGCAGCTTGGTAACCTCGAACACTGAAGCTTTCTTT.

This clone was observed a single time. Other nucleotide sequences in the sample specify the same CDR3. V is TRBV11-3 and J is TRBJ2-7; D unresolved. The CDR3 is 13 amino acids. The germline V gene has CDR1 SGHNT and CDR2 YENEEA. The V gene lost 1 base and the J gene lost 0 bases, with 4 bases spanning the gap. DNA for the CDR3: TGTGCCAGCAGCTTAGGGAGCTCCTACGAGCAGTACTTC. The encoded protein is CASSLGSSYEQYF.

The J gene is TRBJ1-1, the V gene TRBV18; tentative D call: TRBD1 (5 bases). Trimming pared 2 bases from V and 1 base from J, leaving 14 bases between. This CDR3 spans 16 amino acids. Germline CDR1 KGHSH, CDR2 LQKENI. The CDR3 reads CASSPERGLENTEAFF. In DNA, the CDR3 is TGTGCCAGCTCACCAGAAAGGGGTCTGGAGAACACTGAAGCTTTCTTT.

A word on this clone: The same CDR3 is also encoded by other DNA sequences in this sample. The chain has TRBV5-1 and TRBJ1-2; 9 bases fit TRBD1. The CDR3 has 13 amino acids. CDR1 SGHRS and CDR2 YFSETQ come from the germline V gene. Trimming at V came to 4 bases and at J to 5 bases, leaving 3 bases not matched to a gene. CDR3 in amino acids: CASSPGTGYGYTF. CDR3 nucleotide sequence: TGCGCCAGCAGCCCGGGGACAGGGTATGGCTACACCTTC.

The genes are TRBV9 and TRBJ1-2; TRBD1 matches 7 bases. V lost 4 bases to trimming and J lost 4 bases; unmatched junction nucleotides: 4. Germline V CDR1 and CDR2: SGDLS, YYNGEE. This CDR3 comprises 13 residues. CDR3 in DNA: TGTGCCAGCAGCCCGGGACAGCTCTATGGCTACACCTTC. This gives the protein CASSPGQLYGYTF.

This chain joins TRBV4-2 and TRBJ2-1; D might be TRBD2 (6 bases). V dropped 3 bases and J dropped 3 bases, with 9 bases sitting between them. This CDR3 comprises 14 residues. Germline CDR1 and CDR2: LGHNA and YNFKEQ. CDR3 DNA sequence: TGTGCCAGCAGCCAGCCGACTAGCTACAATGAGCAGTTCTTC. As protein: CASSQPTSYNEQFF.

The sample holds one count of this clone. Within the sample, other DNA sequences also encode this same CDR3. This chain joins TRBV19 and TRBJ2-5; D is undetermined. V was clipped by 1 base and J by 5 bases, with 5 bases between them. The CDR3 sequence is 12 residues long. The germline V gene has CDR1 LNHDA and CDR2 SQIVND (reference sequence). CDR3 nucleotide sequence: TGTGCCAGTAGTATAGCCGGGGAGACCCAGTACTTC. It yields the protein CASSIAGETQYF.

V and J are TRBV5-6 and TRBJ2-3; 13 positions agree with TRBD2. The CDR3 is 19 amino acids. Losses at the gene ends were 4 bases for V and 2 bases for J; bases not matched to a gene: 13. Looked up from germline, CDR1 is SGHDT and CDR2 is YYEEEE. The CDR3, as DNA: TGTGCCAGCAGCCCGGGGACTAGCGGGAATCGGGCCGACACAGATACGCAGTATTTT. Translation: CASSPGTSGNRADTDTQYF.

This sequence joins TRBV5-4 and TRBJ2-2; 8 bases agree with TRBD1. CDR3 length: 16 residues. CDR1 is SGHNT and CDR2 is YYREEE in the germline V gene (reference sequence). Unmatched junction bases numbered 7, after V lost 5 bases and J lost 1 base. The CDR3 protein is CASSNRGTGNTGELFF. CDR3 bases: TGTGCCAGCAGTAATAGAGGGACAGGGAACACCGGGGAGCTGTTTTTT.